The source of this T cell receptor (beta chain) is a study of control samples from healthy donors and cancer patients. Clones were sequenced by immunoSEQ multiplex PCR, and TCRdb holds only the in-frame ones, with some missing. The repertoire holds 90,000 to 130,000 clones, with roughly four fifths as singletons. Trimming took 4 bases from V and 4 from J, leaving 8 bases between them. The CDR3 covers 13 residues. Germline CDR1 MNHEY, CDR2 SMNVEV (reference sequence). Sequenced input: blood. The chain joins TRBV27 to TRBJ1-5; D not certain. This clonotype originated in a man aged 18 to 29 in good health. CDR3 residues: CASSSYRNQPQHF. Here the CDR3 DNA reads TGTGCCAGCAGTTCTTACAGAAATCAGCCCCAGCATTTT.